The 21 T cell receptor beta chains given below trace back to one sample, sequenced in a study of T cell repertoires in cytomegalovirus infection. TCRdb used MiXCR to reprocess the reads, holding one entry per CDR3 protein. Of about 440,000 distinct CDR3 sequences in the sample, roughly 30% were seen once. Material: PBMCs. The origin of the receptors is a human donor in good health (CMV status not recorded). Some clones in this sample may be carry-over from other donors' samples.

CDR3 bases: TGTGCCAGCAGTTACCCCCTAGTAACCGGGACTAGCTCCTACGAGCAGTACTTC. This translates into CASSYPLVTGTSSYEQYF. The genes are TRBV6-2 or TRBV6-3 and TRBJ2-7, with 8 bases identical to TRBD2. After removal of 2 bases from V and 0 bases from J, the junction contained 12 bases not matched to a gene. The CDR3 has 18 amino acids. Per germline, CDR1 MNHEY and CDR2 SVGEGT.

This sequence joins TRBV5-1 and TRBJ2-2; D is ambiguous. In germline, CDR1 is SGHRS, CDR2 YFSETQ. CDR3 length equals 15 residues. V gave up 0 bases and J gave up 5 bases, with 11 bases separating them. The CDR3 spells CASSLDAGSTGELFF. For the CDR3, the DNA is TGCGCCAGCAGCTTGGATGCTGGTTCGACCGGGGAGCTGTTTTTT.

The gene calls are TRBV12-3 or TRBV12-4 and TRBJ2-5; 8 nucleotides align to TRBD2. The CDR3 covers 18 residues. V trimming: 1 base; J trimming: 3 bases; junction bases outside the gene matches: 13. This CDR3 is CASSLGLAGLTGEETQYF. The CDR3 DNA reads TGTGCCAGCAGTTTAGGGCTAGCGGGCCTCACGGGGGAAGAGACCCAGTACTTC.

V is TRBV15 and J is TRBJ2-5; a possible D gene is TRBD2 (7 bases). V was trimmed by 0 bases and J by 5 bases, leaving 10 bases between them. This CDR3 comprises 14 residues. Germline CDR1 and CDR2: LNHNV and YYDKDF (reference sequence). The chain's CDR3 is CATSRDGGAETQYF. The CDR3 DNA is TGTGCCACCAGCAGAGATGGGGGGGCGGAGACCCAGTACTTC.

Points on this clonotype: One junction end disagrees with the germline gene, perhaps due to a read error. The chain carries TRBV7-6 and TRBJ2-3; a weak D match, TRBD2 (5 bases). The germline CDR1 and CDR2 sequences are SGHVS and FNYEAQ. The CDR3 is 17 amino acids. In DNA form, the CDR3 reads TGTGCCAACAGCCTACGTCCAGGAGGAAGGGCCCCAGATACGCAGTATTTT. Translated: CANSLRPGGRAPDTQYF.

The V and J genes are TRBV30 and TRBJ1-5; no clear D gene. The CDR3 runs 13 residues. The germline gives CDR1 GTSNPN, CDR2 SVGIG (reference sequence). Trimming stripped 3 bases from V and 0 bases from J, with 6 bases between. CDR3 region: CAWSLDSNQPQHF. The CDR3 region has the DNA TGTGCCTGGAGCTTGGATAGCAATCAGCCCCAGCATTTT.

The rearrangement links TRBV7-8 to TRBJ1-2; D is unresolved. The CDR3 runs to 17 residues. Trimming stripped 11 bases from V and 4 bases from J, with 29 bases between. The germline CDR1 and CDR2 sequences are SGHVS and FQNEAQ. The chain's CDR3 is CARRLDVLEEKSYGYTF. The CDR3 bases are TGTGCCCGCCGCTTAGACGTCCTGGAGGAGAAGAGCTATGGCTACACCTTC. Looking up the rest from reference TRBV7-8 and TRBJ1-2 gives the full variable domain: GAGVSQSPRYKVAKRGQDVALRCDPISGHVSLFWYQQALGQGPEFLTYFQNEAQLDKSGLPSDRFFAERPEGSVSTLKIQRTQQEDSAVYLCARRLDVLEEKSYGYTFGSGTRLTVV.

This clonotype was detected ten times or more. This rearrangement joins TRBV7-2 to TRBJ1-2, with 11 bases matching TRBD1. The V gene end was trimmed by 5 bases and the J gene end by 6 bases; junction bases not matched to a gene: 5. The CDR3 has 14 residues. The germline V gene encodes CDR1 SGHTA and CDR2 FQGNSA. The CDR3 sequence is CASSQDRGRDGYTF. Here the CDR3 DNA reads TGTGCCAGCAGCCAGGACAGGGGGCGTGATGGCTACACCTTC.

This clonotype showed up many times. The V and J genes are TRBV7-2 and TRBJ1-1; tentatively, D is TRBD1 (5 bases). The CDR3 length is 17 residues. Trimming took 0 bases from V and 1 from J, leaving 15 bases between them. Germline CDR1 and CDR2: SGHTA and FQGNSA. The CDR3 sequence is CASSLARRALGNTEAFF. The CDR3 DNA reads as TGTGCCAGCAGCTTAGCGCGCAGGGCGTTAGGGAACACTGAAGCTTTCTTT.

This clonotype has a single count. Likely a read error: the CDR3 ends without its conserved phenylalanine or tryptophan. The DNA is left out, because the CDR3 cannot be placed on it with certainty; the CDR3 is given as TCRdb lists it. The rearrangement links TRBV6-6 to TRBJ2-1; the DNA was not used to check the table's D call, TRBD2. The CDR3 length is 21 residues, termini included. Germline loops: CDR1 MNHNY, CDR2 SVGAGI (reference sequence). The CDR3 spells CASRTLRTSGGPTSSYNEQLL.

In regard to this clonotype: At one boundary the junction diverges from the germline segment, which might be a read error. The rearrangement uses TRBV18 and TRBJ1-1; D is unresolved. Germline values: CDR1 KGHSH, CDR2 LQKENI. CDR3 length: 14 residues. The CDR3 region is CAGSPGGSYTEAFF. CDR3 DNA sequence: TGTGCCGGCTCACCGGGTGGATCGTACACTGAAGCTTTCTTT. The full variable domain, completed using reference TRBV18 and TRBJ1-1, is NAGVMQNPRHLVRRRGQEARLRCSPMKGHSHVYWYRQLPEEGLKFMVYLQKENIIDESGMPKERFSAEFPKEGPSILRIQQVVRGDSAAYFCAGSPGGSYTEAFFGQGTRLTVV.

The chain is built from TRBV5-5 and TRBJ2-5; no reliable D call. Germline CDR1 SGHKS, CDR2 YYEKEE (reference sequence). Trimming pared 6 bases from V and 6 bases from J, leaving 24 bases between. CDR3 size: 16 residues. This CDR3 is CASTTEAPPLVQTQYF. The CDR3 DNA sequence: TGTGCCAGCACAACCGAGGCCCCACCCCTCGTGCAGACCCAGTACTTC.

This clonotype was seen a handful of times. The rearrangement links TRBV19 to TRBJ2-1, with a weak D call TRBD1 (6 bases). Trimming shortened V by 6 bases and J by 4 bases, and 16 bases separated the two germline ends. This CDR3 has 15 amino acids. Germline V gene data show CDR1 as LNHDA and CDR2 as SQIVND (reference sequence). In nucleotides, the CDR3 is TGTGCCAGTAGCCCACAGGGTTCGGGGTACAATGAGCAGTTCTTC. Residues: CASSPQGSGYNEQFF.

This clonotype appeared a few times. CDR3 in amino acids: CASSERRDNSPLHF. The CDR3 DNA is TGTGCCAGCAGTGAACGCAGGGATAATTCACCCCTCCACTTT. The J gene is TRBJ1-6, the V gene TRBV25-1; tentatively, D is TRBD1 (5 bases). The CDR3 has 14 residues. Germline CDR1 and CDR2: MGHDK and SYGVNS. Deletions cut 2 bases from V and 5 bases from J, with 7 bases between.

CDR3 DNA sequence: TGTGCCAGCAGCTTACGGACTAGCGCAGATACGCAGTATTTT. Amino acid sequence: CASSLRTSADTQYF. J is TRBJ2-3 and V is TRBV7-2; 9 bases map to TRBD2. This CDR3 is 14 amino acids long. V gave up 2 bases and J gave up 4 bases; unmatched junction bases: 1. CDR1 SGHTA and CDR2 FQGNSA come from the germline V gene.

The gene calls are TRBV7-9 and TRBJ1-5; D is unclear. CDR1 and CDR2 from the germline V gene are SEHNR and FQNEAQ (reference sequence). The CDR3 contains 16 residues. Trimming shortened V by 1 base and J by 6 bases, and 16 bases separated the two germline ends. CDR3 sequence: CASSLGNPGVLQPQHF. In nucleotides, the CDR3 is TGTGCCAGCAGCTTAGGCAACCCCGGGGTACTTCAGCCCCAGCATTTT.

The V gene is TRBV12-3 or TRBV12-4, the J gene TRBJ2-2; TRBD1 agrees at 8 bases. Trimming removed 5 bases from V and 0 bases from J; junction bases left unmatched: 5. The CDR3 extends over 16 amino acids. The CDR3 DNA sequence: TGTGCCAGCAGTCCCAGGGGACAGGCGAACACCGGGGAGCTGTTTTTT. It encodes CASSPRGQANTGELFF.

The chain joins TRBV2 to TRBJ2-1; tentative D call: TRBD1 (6 bases). In germline, CDR1 is SNHLY, CDR2 FYNNEI. The CDR3 runs to 14 residues. V was clipped by 10 bases and J by 5 bases, with 18 bases between them. The CDR3 sequence is CANPQDSLNNEQFF. Written as DNA, the CDR3 is TGTGCCAACCCACAGGACAGCCTAAACAATGAGCAGTTCTTC.

This clonotype was counted between two and nine times. The gene calls are TRBV18 and TRBJ1-6; 7 nucleotides align to TRBD1. The V segment lost 6 bases and the J segment 6 bases; nucleotides outside the gene matches: 8. This CDR3 comprises 15 residues. Germline lookup yields CDR1 KGHSH and CDR2 LQKENI. The CDR3, as DNA: TGTGCCAGCTCCGAGATGGGGACAGCTAATTCACCCCTCCACTTT. Translation: CASSEMGTANSPLHF. Filled out from reference TRBV18 and TRBJ1-6, the complete variable domain reads NAGVMQNPRHLVRRRGQEARLRCSPMKGHSHVYWYRQLPEEGLKFMVYLQKENIIDESGMPKERFSAEFPKEGPSILRIQQVVRGDSAAYFCASSEMGTANSPLHFGNGTRLTVT.

The chain combines TRBV11-3 with TRBJ2-1; 10 bases align to TRBD2. Germline V gene lookup returns CDR1 SGHNT and CDR2 YENEEA. V was pared by 0 bases and J by 7 bases, with 12 bases of the junction left unmatched. This CDR3 comprises 18 residues. The CDR3 spells CASSLEGEVAGGGNEQFF. The CDR3 DNA reads TGTGCCAGCAGCTTAGAGGGGGAGGTAGCGGGGGGCGGGAATGAGCAGTTCTTC.

In its sample, this clonotype was seen a few times. The chain has TRBV6-2 or TRBV6-3 and TRBJ1-1; 9 bases agree with TRBD1. V shed 0 bases and J 6 bases; nucleotides not matched to a gene: 14. Germline values: CDR1 MNHEY, CDR2 SVGEGT. There are 18 residues in the CDR3. DNA of the CDR3: TGTGCCAGCAGTTACTCGAGGGGGAAAGGACAGGGGAAACCTGAAGCTTTCTTT. It yields the protein CASSYSRGKGQGKPEAFF.